This T cell receptor (beta chain) was sequenced for a study of regulatory T cells in long-lasting Graves disease. Study-wide findings and caveats: Persistent cases of Graves' showed reduced TCR diversity relative to newly diagnosed patients.

There are many counts of this clonotype. Its specificity is unknown. The germline gives CDR1 MDHEN, CDR2 SYDVKM. After removal of 6 bases from V and 2 bases from J, the junction contained 5 bases not matched to a gene. CDR3 length equals 14 residues. Documented time point: newly diagnosed GD, antithyroid drugs for less than 3 months. Following extraction of RNA from PBMCs, that RNA was used to make the TCR library. Assembly of TCR beta libraries relied on iRepertoire HTBI primers together with Arm-PCR of CDR3 regions. In TCRdb, the multiplex PCR reads were re-called with MiXCR into one record per CDR3 protein. The sample lists about 220,000 distinct CDR3 sequences, roughly 18% seen once, with about 11% in the top ten. The same sample was also studied in work on T cells in Graves' hyperthyroidism and ophthalmopathy. As that report states: Lactation, pregnancy, other autoimmune disease or uncontrolled infection excluded patients. The diagnostic basis comprised clinical symptoms, serum thyroxine and TRAb, thyroid ultrasound and orbital computed tomography. Most clonotypes that expanded in the thyroid above 0.001 also showed up in blood.

The rearrangement links TRBV28 to TRBJ1-2; 8 bases are shared with TRBD1. This material consisted of peripheral blood mononuclear cells (PBMCs), taken at new diagnosis, from a patient treated with antithyroid drugs. The clonotype was recovered from a woman aged 25 to 39 with Graves disease. CDR3 nucleotides: TGTGCCAGCAGCCTGGGACAGGTGAACTATGGCTACACCTTC. It is translated as CASSLGQVNYGYTF.